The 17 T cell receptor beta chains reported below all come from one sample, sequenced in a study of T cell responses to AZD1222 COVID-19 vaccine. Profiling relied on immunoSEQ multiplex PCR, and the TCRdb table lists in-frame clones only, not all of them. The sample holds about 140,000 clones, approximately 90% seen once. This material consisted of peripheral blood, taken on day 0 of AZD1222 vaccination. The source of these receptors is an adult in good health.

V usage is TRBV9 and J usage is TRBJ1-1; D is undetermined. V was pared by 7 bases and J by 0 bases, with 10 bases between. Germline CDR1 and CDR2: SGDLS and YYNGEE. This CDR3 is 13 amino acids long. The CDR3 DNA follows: TGTGCCAGCTCCAGACTCATGAACACTGAAGCTTTCTTT. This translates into CASSRLMNTEAFF.

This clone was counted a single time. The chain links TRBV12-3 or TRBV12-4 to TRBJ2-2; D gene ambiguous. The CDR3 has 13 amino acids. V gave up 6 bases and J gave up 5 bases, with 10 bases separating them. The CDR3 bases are TGTGCCAGCAGACTACAAGGGACCGGGGAGCTGTTTTTT. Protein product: CASRLQGTGELFF.

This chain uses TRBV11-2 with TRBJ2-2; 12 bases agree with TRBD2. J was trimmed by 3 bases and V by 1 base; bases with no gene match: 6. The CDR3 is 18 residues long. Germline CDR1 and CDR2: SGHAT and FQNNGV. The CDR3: CASSLALAGGPDTGELFF. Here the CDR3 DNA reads TGTGCCAGCAGCTTAGCCCTAGCGGGAGGGCCTGACACCGGGGAGCTGTTTTTT.

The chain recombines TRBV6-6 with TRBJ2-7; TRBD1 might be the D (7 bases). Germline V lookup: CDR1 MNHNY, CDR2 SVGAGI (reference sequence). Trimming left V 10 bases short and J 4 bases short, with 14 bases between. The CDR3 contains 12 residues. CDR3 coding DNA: TGTGCCATATCACAGGGGAGGTACGAGCAGTACTTC. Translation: CAISQGRYEQYF.

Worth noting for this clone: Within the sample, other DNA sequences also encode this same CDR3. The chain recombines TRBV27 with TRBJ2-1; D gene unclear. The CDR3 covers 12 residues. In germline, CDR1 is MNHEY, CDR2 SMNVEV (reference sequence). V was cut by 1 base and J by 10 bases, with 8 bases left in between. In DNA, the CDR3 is TGTGCCAGCAGTTTATTGGGTGACGAGCAGTTCTTC. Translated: CASSLLGDEQFF.

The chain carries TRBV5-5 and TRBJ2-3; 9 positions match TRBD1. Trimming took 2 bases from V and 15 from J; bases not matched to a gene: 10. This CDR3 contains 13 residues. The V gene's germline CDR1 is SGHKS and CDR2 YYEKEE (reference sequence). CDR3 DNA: TGTGCCAGCAGCTTTAACGGCGGGACAGGGAAATATTTT. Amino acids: CASSFNGGTGKYF.

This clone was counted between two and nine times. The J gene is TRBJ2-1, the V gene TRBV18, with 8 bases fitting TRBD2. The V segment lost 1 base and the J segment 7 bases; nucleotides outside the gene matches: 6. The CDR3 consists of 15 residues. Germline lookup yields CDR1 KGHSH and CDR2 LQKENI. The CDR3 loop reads CASSPLSGRDNEQFF. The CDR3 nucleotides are TGTGCCAGCTCACCACTTTCCGGGAGGGATAATGAGCAGTTCTTC.

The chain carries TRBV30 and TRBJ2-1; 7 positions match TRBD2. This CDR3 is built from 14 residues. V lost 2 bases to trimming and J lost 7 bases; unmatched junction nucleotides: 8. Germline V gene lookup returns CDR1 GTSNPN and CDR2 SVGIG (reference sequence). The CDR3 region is CAWSKRTRQNEQFF. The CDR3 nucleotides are TGTGCCTGGAGTAAACGGACTAGGCAGAATGAGCAGTTCTTC.

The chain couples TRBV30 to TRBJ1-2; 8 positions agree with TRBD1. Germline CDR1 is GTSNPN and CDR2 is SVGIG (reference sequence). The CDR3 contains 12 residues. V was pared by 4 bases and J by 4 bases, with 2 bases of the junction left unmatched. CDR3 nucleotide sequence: TGTGCCTGGAAGGGACAGGCCTATGGCTACACCTTC. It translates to CAWKGQAYGYTF.

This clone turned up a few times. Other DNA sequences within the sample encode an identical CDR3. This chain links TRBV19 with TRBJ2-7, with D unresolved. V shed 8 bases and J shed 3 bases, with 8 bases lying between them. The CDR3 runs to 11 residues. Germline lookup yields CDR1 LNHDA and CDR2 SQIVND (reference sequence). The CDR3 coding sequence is TGTGCCAGTTCGAACAGCTACGAGCAGTACTTC. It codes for CASSNSYEQYF. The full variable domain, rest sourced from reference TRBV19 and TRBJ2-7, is DGGITQSPKYLFRKEGQNVTLSCEQNLNHDAMYWYRQDPGQGLRLIYYSQIVNDFQKGDIAEGYSVSREKKESFPLTVTSAQKNPTAFYLCASSNSYEQYFGPGTRLTVT.

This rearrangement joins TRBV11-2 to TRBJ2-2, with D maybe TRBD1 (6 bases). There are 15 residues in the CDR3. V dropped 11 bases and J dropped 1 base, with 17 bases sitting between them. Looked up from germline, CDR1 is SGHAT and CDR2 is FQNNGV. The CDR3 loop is CAGKQGYRNTGELFF. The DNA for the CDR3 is TGTGCCGGCAAACAGGGTTACCGGAACACCGGGGAGCTGTTTTTT.

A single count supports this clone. CDR3 bases: TGTGCCAGCAGCTTGGGGACAGGGATAGCTAATGAAAAACTGTTTTTT. This translates into CASSLGTGIANEKLFF. V is TRBV5-4 and J is TRBJ1-4; 8 bases are shared with TRBD1. The CDR3 is made up of 16 amino acids. Germline V gene lookup returns CDR1 SGHNT and CDR2 YYREEE (reference sequence). V lost 0 bases and J lost 3; bases outside the gene matches: 4.

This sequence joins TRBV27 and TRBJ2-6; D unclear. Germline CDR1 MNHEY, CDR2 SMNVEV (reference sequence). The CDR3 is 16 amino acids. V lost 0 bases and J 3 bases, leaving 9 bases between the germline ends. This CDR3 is CASSLSGGYGANVLTF. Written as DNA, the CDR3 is TGTGCCAGCAGTTTATCCGGCGGTTATGGGGCCAACGTCCTGACTTTC.

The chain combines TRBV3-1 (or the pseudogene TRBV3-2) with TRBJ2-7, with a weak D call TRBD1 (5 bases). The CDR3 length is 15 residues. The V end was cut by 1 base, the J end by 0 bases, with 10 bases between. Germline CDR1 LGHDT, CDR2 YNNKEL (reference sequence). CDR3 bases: TGTGCCAGCAGCCAAGTGGGGCAAAGCTCCTACGAGCAGTACTTC. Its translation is CASSQVGQSSYEQYF.

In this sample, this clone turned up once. DNA for the CDR3: TGTGCCAGCAGCCAATTTGCTTTCGGGGACCCAGAGACCCAGTACTTC. As protein: CASSQFAFGDPETQYF. The J gene is TRBJ2-5, the V gene TRBV4-2; D may correspond to TRBD1 or TRBD2 (5 bases each). This CDR3 has 16 amino acids. The V gene lost 2 bases and the J gene lost 4 bases, with 17 bases spanning the gap. CDR1 LGHNA and CDR2 YNFKEQ come from the germline V gene.

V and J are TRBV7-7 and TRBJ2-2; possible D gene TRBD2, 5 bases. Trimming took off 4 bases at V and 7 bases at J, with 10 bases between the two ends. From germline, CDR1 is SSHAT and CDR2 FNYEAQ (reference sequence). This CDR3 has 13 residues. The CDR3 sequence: CASSYPSSGELFF. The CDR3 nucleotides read TGTGCCAGCAGCTACCCTAGCAGCGGGGAGCTGTTTTTT.

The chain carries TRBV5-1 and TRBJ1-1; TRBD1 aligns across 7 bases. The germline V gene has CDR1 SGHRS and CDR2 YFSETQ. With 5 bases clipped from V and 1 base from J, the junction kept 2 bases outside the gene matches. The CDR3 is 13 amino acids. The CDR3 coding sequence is TGCGCCAGCAGTTGGGACAGGAACACTGAAGCTTTCTTT. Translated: CASSWDRNTEAFF.